This paragraph covers one T cell receptor (beta chain) sequence. No antigen is known for it. The data are from a study of cytomegalovirus exposure and HLA in healthy donors. Study-wide context: Researchers found that more than 70% of a few hundred genotyped donors fell within the Caucasian-associated ancestry cluster.

Findings of the study overall: Indistinguishability led to the exclusion of some V segments, TRBV6-2 and TRBV6-3 included. CMV serostatus was the sole immune exposure data available.

Unmatched junction bases numbered 12, after V lost 3 bases and J lost 0 bases. CDR1 and CDR2 (germline): LNHNV, YYDKDF (reference sequence). The CDR3 length is 18 residues. PCR primers comprised 60 Vbeta and 13 Jbeta primers. Profiled with immunoSEQ multiplex PCR; TCRdb holds only in-frame clones, not every one. This table holds about 160,000 clones, 80% found once. This TCR came from a male donor in good health and CMV-seropositive. The J gene is TRBJ1-2, the V gene TRBV15; 8 bases agree with TRBD1. Sequencing input: PBMCs. CDR3 nucleotide sequence: TGTGCCACCAGCAGCGGGGACAGGCTACTCCTAGCTAACTATGGCTACACCTTC. Its translation is CATSSGDRLLLANYGYTF.